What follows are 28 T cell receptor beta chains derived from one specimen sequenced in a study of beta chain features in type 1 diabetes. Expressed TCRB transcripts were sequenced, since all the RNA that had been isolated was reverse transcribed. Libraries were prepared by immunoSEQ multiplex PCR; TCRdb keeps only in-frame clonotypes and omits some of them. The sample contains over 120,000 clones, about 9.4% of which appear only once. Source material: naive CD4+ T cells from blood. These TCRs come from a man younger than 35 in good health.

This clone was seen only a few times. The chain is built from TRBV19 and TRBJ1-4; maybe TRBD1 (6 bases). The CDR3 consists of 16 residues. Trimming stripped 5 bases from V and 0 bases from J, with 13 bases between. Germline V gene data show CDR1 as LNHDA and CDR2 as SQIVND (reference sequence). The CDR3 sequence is CASSLQGAATNEKLFF. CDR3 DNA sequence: TGTGCCAGTAGTTTACAGGGTGCAGCAACTAATGAAAAACTGTTTTTT.

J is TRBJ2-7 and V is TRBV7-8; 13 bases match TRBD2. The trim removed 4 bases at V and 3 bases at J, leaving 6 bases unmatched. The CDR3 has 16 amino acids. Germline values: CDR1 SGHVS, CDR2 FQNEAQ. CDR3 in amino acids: CASSSQLAGGLYEQYF. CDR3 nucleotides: TGTGCCAGCAGCTCCCAACTAGCGGGGGGGCTCTACGAGCAGTACTTC.

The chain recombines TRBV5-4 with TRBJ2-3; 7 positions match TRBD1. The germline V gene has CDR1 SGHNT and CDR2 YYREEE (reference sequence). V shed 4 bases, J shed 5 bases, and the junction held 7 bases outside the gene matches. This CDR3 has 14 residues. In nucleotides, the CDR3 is TGTGCCAGCAGCATCCCGCAGGGGGTAGATACGCAGTATTTT. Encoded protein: CASSIPQGVDTQYF. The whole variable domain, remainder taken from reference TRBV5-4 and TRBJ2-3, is ETGVTQSPTHLIKTRGQQVTLRCSSQSGHNTVSWYQQALGQGPQFIFQYYREEENGRGNFPPRFSGLQFPNYSSELNVNALELDDSALYLCASSIPQGVDTQYFGPGTRLTVL.

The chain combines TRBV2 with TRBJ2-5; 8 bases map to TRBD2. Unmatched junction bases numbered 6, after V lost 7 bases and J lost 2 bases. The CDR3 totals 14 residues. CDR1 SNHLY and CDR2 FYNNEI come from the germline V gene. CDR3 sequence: CASNTGGNQETQYF. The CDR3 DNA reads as TGTGCCAGCAACACGGGGGGGAATCAAGAGACCCAGTACTTC.

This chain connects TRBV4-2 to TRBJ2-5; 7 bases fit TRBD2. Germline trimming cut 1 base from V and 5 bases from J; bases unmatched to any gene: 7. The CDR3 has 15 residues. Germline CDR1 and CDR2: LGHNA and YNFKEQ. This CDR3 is CASSQAPRGGETQYF. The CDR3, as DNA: TGTGCCAGCAGCCAAGCCCCCCGGGGAGGGGAGACCCAGTACTTC.

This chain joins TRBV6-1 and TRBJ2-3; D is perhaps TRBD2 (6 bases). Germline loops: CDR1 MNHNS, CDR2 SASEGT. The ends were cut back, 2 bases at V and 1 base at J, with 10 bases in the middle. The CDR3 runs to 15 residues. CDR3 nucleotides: TGTGCCAGCAGTGAATGGGGAGGCGGCACAGATACGCAGTATTTT. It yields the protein CASSEWGGGTDTQYF.

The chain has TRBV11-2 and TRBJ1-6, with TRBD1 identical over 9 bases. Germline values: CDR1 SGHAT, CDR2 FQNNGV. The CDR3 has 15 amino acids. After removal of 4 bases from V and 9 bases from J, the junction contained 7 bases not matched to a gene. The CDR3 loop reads CASSWGDRESSPLHF. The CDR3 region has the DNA TGTGCCAGCAGCTGGGGGGACAGGGAATCTTCACCCCTCCACTTT.

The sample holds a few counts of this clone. CDR3 amino acids: CASGSGTGVDGYTF. CDR3 in DNA: TGTGCCAGCGGATCCGGGACAGGTGTGGATGGCTACACCTTC. The chain has TRBV7-2 and TRBJ1-2, with 8 positions matching TRBD1. V shed 8 bases and J 6 bases; nucleotides not matched to a gene: 11. The CDR3 is 14 residues long. From germline, CDR1 is SGHTA and CDR2 FQGNSA.

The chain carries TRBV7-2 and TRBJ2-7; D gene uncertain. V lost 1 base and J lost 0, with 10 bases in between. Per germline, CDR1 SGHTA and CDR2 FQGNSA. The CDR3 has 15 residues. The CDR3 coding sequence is TGTGCCAGCAGCTTAGAGGCAGGCCGCTCCTACGAGCAGTACTTC. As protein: CASSLEAGRSYEQYF.

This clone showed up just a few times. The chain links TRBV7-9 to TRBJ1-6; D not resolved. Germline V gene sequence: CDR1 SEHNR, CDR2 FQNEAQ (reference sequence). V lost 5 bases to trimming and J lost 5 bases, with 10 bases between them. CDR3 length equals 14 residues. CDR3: CASSPGANNSPLHF. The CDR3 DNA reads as TGTGCCAGCAGCCCTGGAGCGAATAATTCACCCCTCCACTTT.

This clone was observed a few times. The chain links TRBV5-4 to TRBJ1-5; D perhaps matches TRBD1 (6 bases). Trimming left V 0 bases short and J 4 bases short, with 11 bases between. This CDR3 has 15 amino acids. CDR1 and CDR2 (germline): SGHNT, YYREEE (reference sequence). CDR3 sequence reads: CASSLGVGTNQPQHF. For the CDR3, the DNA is TGTGCCAGCAGCTTGGGGGTGGGGACAAATCAGCCCCAGCATTTT.

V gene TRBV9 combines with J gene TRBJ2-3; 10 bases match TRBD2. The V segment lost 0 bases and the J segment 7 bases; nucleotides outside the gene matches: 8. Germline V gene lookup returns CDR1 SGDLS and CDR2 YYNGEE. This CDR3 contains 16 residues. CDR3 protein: CASSVGVAGGRNTQYF. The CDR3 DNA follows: TGTGCCAGCAGCGTAGGGGTAGCGGGGGGCCGAAATACGCAGTATTTT.

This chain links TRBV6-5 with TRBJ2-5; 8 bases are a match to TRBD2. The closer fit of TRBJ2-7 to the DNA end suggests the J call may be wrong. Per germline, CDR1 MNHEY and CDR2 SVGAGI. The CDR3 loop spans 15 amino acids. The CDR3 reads CASRNSGASSYEQYF. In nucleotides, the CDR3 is TGTGCCAGCAGAAATAGCGGGGCGAGCTCCTACGAGCAGTACTTC.

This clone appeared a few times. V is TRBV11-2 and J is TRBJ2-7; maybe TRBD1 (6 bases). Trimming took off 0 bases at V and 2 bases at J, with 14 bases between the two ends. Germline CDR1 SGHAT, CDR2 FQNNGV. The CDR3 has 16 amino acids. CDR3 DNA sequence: TGTGCCAGCAGCTTAGATCTGATGACAGGAGCCTACGAGCAGTACTTC. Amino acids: CASSLDLMTGAYEQYF. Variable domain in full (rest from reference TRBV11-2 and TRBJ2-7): EAGVAQSPRYKIIEKRQSVAFWCNPISGHATLYWYQQILGQGPKLLIQFQNNGVVDDSQLPKDRFSAERLKGVDSTLKIQPAKLEDSAVYLCASSLDLMTGAYEQYFGPGTRLTVT.

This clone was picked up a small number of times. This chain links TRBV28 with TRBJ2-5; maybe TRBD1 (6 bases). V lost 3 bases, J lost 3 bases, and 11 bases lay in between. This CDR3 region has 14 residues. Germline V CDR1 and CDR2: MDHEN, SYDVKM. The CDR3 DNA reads TGTGCCAGCAGTTTCCGCAGGGGAGAAGAGACCCAGTACTTC. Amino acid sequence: CASSFRRGEETQYF.

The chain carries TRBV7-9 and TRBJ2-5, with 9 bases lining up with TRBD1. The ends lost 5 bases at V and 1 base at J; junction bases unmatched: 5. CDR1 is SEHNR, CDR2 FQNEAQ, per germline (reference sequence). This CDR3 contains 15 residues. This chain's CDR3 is CASSTGQGRQETQYF. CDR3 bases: TGTGCCAGCAGCACAGGACAGGGGCGCCAAGAGACCCAGTACTTC.

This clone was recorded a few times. The CDR3 sequence is CASSLAPGLLSSGNTIYF. CDR3 DNA sequence: TGTGCCAGCAGCTTAGCGCCCGGACTCCTCAGCTCTGGAAACACCATATATTTT. This sequence joins TRBV7-8 and TRBJ1-3, with unresolved D. V was clipped by 0 bases and J by 0 bases, with 15 bases between them. CDR1 is SGHVS, CDR2 FQNEAQ, per germline. CDR3 length: 18 amino acids.

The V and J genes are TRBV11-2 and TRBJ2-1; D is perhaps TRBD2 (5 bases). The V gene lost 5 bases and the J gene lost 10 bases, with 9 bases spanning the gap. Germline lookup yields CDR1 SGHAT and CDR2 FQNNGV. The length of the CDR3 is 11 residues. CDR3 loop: CASSQRVEQFF. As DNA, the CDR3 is TGTGCCAGCAGCCAGAGGGTCGAGCAGTTCTTC.

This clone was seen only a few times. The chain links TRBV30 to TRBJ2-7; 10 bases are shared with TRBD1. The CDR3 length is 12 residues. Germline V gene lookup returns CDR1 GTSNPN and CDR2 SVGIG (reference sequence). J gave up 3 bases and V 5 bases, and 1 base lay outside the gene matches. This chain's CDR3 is CAWGTGVYEQYF. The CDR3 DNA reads TGTGCCTGGGGGACAGGGGTCTACGAGCAGTACTTC.

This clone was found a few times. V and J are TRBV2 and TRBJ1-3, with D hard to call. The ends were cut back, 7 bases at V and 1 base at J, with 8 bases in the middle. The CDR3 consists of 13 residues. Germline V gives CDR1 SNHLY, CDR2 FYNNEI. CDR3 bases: TGTGCCAGCAAGCGAGAGTCTGGAAACACCATATATTTT. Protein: CASKRESGNTIYF. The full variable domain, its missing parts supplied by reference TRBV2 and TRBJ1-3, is EPEVTQTPSHQVTQMGQEVILRCVPISNHLYFYWYRQILGQKVEFLVSFYNNEISEKSEIFDDQFSVERPDGSNFTLKIRSTKLEDSAMYFCASKRESGNTIYFGEGSWLTVV.

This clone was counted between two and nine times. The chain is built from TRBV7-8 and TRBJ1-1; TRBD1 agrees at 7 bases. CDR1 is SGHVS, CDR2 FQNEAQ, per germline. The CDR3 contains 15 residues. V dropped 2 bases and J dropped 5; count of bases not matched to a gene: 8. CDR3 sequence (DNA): TGTGCCAGCAGCTTACAAGTGACAGGGATAACTGAAGCTTTCTTT. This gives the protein CASSLQVTGITEAFF.

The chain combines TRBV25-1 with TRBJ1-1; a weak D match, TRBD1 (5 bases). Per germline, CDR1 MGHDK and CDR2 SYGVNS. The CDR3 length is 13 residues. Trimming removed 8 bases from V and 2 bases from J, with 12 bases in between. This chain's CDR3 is CASQGLLNTEAFF. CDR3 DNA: TGTGCCAGCCAGGGTCTTTTAAACACTGAAGCTTTCTTT.

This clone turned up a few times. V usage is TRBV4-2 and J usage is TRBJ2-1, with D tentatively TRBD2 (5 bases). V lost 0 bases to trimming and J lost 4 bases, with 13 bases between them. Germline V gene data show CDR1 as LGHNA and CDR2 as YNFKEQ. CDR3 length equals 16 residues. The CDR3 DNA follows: TGTGCCAGCAGCCAAGAATCCCTTACGGGATACAATGAGCAGTTCTTC. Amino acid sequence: CASSQESLTGYNEQFF.

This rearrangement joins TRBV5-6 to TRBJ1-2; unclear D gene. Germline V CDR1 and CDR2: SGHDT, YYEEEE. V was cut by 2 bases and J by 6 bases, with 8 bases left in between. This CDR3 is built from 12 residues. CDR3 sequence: CASSLDLDGYTF. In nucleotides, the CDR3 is TGTGCCAGCAGCTTAGACTTGGATGGCTACACCTTC.

The CDR3 region is CASSVGLAGGEETQYF. CDR3 in DNA: TGTGCCAGCAGCGTAGGACTAGCGGGGGGTGAAGAGACCCAGTACTTC. The chain uses TRBV9 and TRBJ2-5; 13 bases align to TRBD2. Germline CDR1 and CDR2: SGDLS and YYNGEE. The CDR3 contains 16 residues. Trimming removed 0 bases from V and 3 bases from J; junction bases left unmatched: 2.

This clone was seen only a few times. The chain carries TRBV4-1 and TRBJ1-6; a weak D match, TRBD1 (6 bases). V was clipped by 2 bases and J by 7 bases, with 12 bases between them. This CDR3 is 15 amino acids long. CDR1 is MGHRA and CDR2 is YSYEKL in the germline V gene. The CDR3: CASSQKGGRNSPLHF. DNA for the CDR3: TGCGCCAGCAGCCAAAAGGGGGGGAGGAATTCACCCCTCCACTTT.

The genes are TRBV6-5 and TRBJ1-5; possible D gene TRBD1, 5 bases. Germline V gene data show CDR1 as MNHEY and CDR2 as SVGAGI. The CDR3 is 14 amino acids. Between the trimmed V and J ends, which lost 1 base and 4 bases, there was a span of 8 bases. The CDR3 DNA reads TGTGCCAGCAGTTACTTGGGGGGAAATCAGCCCCAGCATTTT. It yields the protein CASSYLGGNQPQHF.

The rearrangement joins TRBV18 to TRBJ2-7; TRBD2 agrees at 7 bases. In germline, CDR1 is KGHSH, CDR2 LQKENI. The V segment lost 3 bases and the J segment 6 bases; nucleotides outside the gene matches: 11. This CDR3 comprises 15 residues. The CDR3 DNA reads TGTGCCAGCTCACCCCGTGGGGGGGAGTCCGGCGAGCAGTACTTC. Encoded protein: CASSPRGGESGEQYF.